This T cell receptor (beta chain) was profiled in a study of T cells in Graves' hyperthyroidism and ophthalmopathy. The CDR3 has 16 amino acids. J gave up 1 base and V 5 bases, and 9 bases lay outside the gene matches. Germline CDR1 and CDR2: GTSNPN and SVGIG (reference sequence). This clonotype showed up many times. The investigators amplified TCR beta CDR3 regions from RNA transcripts. The TCR CDR3 first-round RT-PCR relied on the HTBI primer set. TCRdb redid the calling of the multiplex PCR reads with MiXCR, one entry per CDR3 protein. The table records around 600,000 distinct CDR3 sequences, 13% to 15% of them present only once.

This clonotype was sampled from a woman between 50 and 59 years old with Graves' ophthalmopathy. Source material: blood. This chain joins TRBV30 and TRBJ2-2, with TRBD2 matching 8 bases. The CDR3 DNA sequence: TGTGCCTGGGAAACCCCTAGCGGGCGGAACACCGGGGAGCTGTTTTTT. This gives the protein CAWETPSGRNTGELFF.